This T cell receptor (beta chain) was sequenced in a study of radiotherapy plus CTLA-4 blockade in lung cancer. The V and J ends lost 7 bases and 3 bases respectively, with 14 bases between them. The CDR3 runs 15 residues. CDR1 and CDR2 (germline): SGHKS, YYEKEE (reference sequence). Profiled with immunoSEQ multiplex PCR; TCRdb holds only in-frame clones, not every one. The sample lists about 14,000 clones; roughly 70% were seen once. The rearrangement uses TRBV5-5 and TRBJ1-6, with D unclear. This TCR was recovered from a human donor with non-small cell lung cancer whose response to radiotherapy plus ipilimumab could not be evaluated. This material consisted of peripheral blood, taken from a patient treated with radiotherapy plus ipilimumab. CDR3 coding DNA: TGTGCCAGCGGAGACCGAGGCTACTATAATTCACCCCTCCACTTT. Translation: CASGDRGYYNSPLHF.